This is a list of T cell receptor beta chains from one sample in a study of T cells in localized non-small cell lung cancer. TCRdb's copy holds only in-frame clones and misses some; the assay was immunoSEQ multiplex PCR. The table shows hundreds of clones, with around 26% occurring only once. Sequencing was performed on normal lung tissue next to the tumor, taken before any cancer treatment. Every receptor here comes from an older female donor with stage II lung adenocarcinoma. CDR3s include the opening cysteine and the closing phenylalanine or tryptophan. D genes are given only for firm matches. Clone size is given for some rows only: seen once, a few or many times, or a class if the clone is expanded.

V,J,size,D,CDR3,DNA
TRBV29-1,TRBJ1-3,few,NA,CSVAQAGNTIYF,TGCAGCGTTGCTCAGGCAGGAAACACCATATATTTT
TRBV19,TRBJ2-7,NA,NA,CASSRRGDRSSYEQYF,TGTGCCAGTAGTCGCAGGGGGGACAGAAGCTCCTACGAGCAGTACTTC
TRBV11-3,TRBJ2-7,large,NA,CASSPQLIPSEQYF,TGTGCCAGCAGCCCCCAGTTGATTCCATCCGAGCAGTACTTC
TRBV18,TRBJ1-1,few,NA,CASSPPQGRKELEAFF,TGTGCCAGCTCACCACCTCAGGGTAGGAAGGAGCTGGAAGCTTTCTTT
TRBV6-8,TRBJ1-6,NA,NA,CASTAGRNSPLHF,TGTGCCAGCACTGCAGGCCGAAATTCACCCCTCCACTTT
TRBV6-8,TRBJ2-5,few,NA,CASSYELFAETQYF,TGTGCCAGCAGTTACGAGTTATTTGCAGAGACCCAGTACTTC
TRBV6-7,TRBJ2-1,few,TRBD2,CASSIAGAEFF,TGTGCCAGCAGTATAGCGGGAGCGGAGTTCTTC
TRBV6-8,TRBJ1-1,medium-sized,NA,CASSYAFGTEAFF,TGTGCCAGCAGTTACGCATTTGGCACTGAAGCTTTCTTT
TRBV2,TRBJ1-5,medium-sized,NA,CASRGRLSNQPQHF,TGTGCCAGCAGGGGACGGCTCAGCAATCAGCCCCAGCATTTT
TRBV19,TRBJ2-1,NA,NA,CASSDTYNEQFF,TGTGCCAGTAGTGATACCTACAATGAGCAGTTCTTC
TRBV5-1,TRBJ2-7,NA,TRBD1,CASSLWGAGQGSYEQYF,TGCGCCAGCAGCTTGTGGGGGGCAGGACAGGGGAGCTACGAGCAGTACTTC
TRBV11-3,TRBJ2-7,few,NA,CASSLGGQGYEQYF,TGTGCCAGCAGCCTCGGGGGGCAGGGTTACGAGCAGTACTTC
TRBV28,TRBJ2-5,NA,NA,CASSTPAGETQYF,TGTGCCAGCAGTACCCCGGCAGGGGAGACCCAGTACTTC
TRBV18,TRBJ1-2,few,NA,CASSPRRGIEYGYTF,TGTGCCAGCTCACCACGAAGAGGCATTGAATATGGCTACACCTTC
TRBV5-1,TRBJ1-2,NA,NA,CASSLARTDAGYTF,TGCGCCAGCAGCTTGGCTCGGACAGATGCTGGCTACACCTTC
TRBV29-1,TRBJ1-2,few,NA,CSVEEDEGVGYGYTF,TGCAGCGTTGAAGAAGATGAGGGGGTCGGCTATGGCTACACCTTC
TRBV5-1,TRBJ2-1,few,TRBD1,CASSLAPGQAYNEQFF,TGCGCCAGCAGCTTGGCCCCGGGACAGGCCTACAATGAGCAGTTCTTC
TRBV9,TRBJ1-1,NA,NA,CASSDYRGGALNTEAFF,TGTGCCAGCAGCGACTACCGTGGAGGGGCACTGAACACTGAAGCTTTCTTT